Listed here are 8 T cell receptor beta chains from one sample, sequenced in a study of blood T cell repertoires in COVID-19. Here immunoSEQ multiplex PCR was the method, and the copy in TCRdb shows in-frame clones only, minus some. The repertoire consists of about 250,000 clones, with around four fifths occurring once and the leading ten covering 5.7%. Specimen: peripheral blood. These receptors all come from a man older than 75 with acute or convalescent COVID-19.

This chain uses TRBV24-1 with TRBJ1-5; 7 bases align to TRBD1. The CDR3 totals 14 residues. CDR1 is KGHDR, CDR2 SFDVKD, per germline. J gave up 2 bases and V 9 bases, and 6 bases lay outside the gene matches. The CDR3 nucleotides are TGTGCCACCCAGGGGACAGCTGGCAATCAGCCCCAGCATTTT. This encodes CATQGTAGNQPQHF.

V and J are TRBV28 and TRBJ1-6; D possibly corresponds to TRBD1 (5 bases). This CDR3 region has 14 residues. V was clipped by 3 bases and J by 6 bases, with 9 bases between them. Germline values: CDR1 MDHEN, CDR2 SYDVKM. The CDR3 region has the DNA TGTGCCAGCAGTTTGTGGGGCGGTAATTCACCCCTCCACTTT. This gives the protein CASSLWGGNSPLHF.

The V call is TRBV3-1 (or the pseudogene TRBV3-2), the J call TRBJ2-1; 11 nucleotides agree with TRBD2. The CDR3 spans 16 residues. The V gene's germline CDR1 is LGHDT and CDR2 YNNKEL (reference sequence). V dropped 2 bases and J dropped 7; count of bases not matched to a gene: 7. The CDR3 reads CASSQLAGGPVNEQFF. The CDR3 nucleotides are TGTGCCAGCAGCCAATTAGCGGGGGGGCCAGTGAATGAGCAGTTCTTC.

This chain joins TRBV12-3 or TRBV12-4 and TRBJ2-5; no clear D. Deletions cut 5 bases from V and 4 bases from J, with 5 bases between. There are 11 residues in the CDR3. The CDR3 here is CASSLRETQYF. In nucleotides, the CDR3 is TGTGCCAGCAGTCTTAGAGAGACCCAGTACTTC.

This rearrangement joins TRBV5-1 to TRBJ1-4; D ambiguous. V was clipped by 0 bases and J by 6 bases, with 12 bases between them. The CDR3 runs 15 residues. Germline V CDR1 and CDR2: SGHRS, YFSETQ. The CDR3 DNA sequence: TGCGCCAGCAGCTTGGATCCGGGAGTAGATGAAAAACTGTTTTTT. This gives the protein CASSLDPGVDEKLFF. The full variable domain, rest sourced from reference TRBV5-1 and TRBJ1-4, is KAGVTQTPRYLIKTRGQQVTLSCSPISGHRSVSWYQQTPGQGLQFLFEYFSETQRNKGNFPGRFSGRQFSNSRSEMNVSTLELGDSALYLCASSLDPGVDEKLFFGSGTQLSVL.

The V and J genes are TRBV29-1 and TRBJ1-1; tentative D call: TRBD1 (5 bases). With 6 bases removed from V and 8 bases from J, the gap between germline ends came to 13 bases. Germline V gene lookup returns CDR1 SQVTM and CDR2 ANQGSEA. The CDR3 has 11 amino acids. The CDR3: CSVGGAEEAFF. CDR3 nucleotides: TGCAGCGTAGGAGGGGCAGAAGAAGCTTTCTTT.

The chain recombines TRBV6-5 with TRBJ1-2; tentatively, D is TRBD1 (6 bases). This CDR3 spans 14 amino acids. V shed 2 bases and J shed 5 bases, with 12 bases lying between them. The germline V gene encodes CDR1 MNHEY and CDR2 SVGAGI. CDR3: CASSYDRPGYGYTF. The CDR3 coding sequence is TGTGCCAGCAGTTACGACAGGCCGGGGTATGGCTACACCTTC.

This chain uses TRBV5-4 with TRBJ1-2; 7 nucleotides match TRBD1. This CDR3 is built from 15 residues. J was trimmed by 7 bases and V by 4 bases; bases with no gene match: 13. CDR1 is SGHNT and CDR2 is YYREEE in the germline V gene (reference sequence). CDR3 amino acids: CASSAQQGRGGGYTF. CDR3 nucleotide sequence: TGTGCCAGCAGCGCTCAACAGGGGAGAGGGGGTGGCTACACCTTC. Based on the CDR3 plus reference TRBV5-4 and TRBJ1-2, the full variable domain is ETGVTQSPTHLIKTRGQQVTLRCSSQSGHNTVSWYQQALGQGPQFIFQYYREEENGRGNFPPRFSGLQFPNYSSELNVNALELDDSALYLCASSAQQGRGGGYTFGSGTRLTVV.